These 19 T cell receptor beta chains were sequenced from one sample in a study of Ad26.COV2.S vaccination and SARS-CoV-2 variants. Treatment defined: about 20 received Ad26.COV2.S at low or high dose, single or two shots; 5 received placebo; per-sample allocation not given. Samples analyzed were those drawn on day 63 after the first vaccine or placebo injection. Produced via immunoSEQ multiplex PCR; TCRdb's table is partial and in-frame only. Of 350,000 to 500,000 clones listed, approximately 92% are singletons. The sequenced sample was peripheral blood, obtained in a trial of Ad26.COV2.S vaccine versus placebo. The receptors here all came from a person between 18 and 59 years old who received the Ad26.COV2.S COVID-19 vaccine or a placebo.

This chain uses TRBV4-1 with TRBJ1-5, with TRBD1 as a possible D gene (6 bases). V lost 4 bases, J lost 5 bases, and 18 bases lay in between. CDR3 size: 16 residues. CDR1 is MGHRA, CDR2 YSYEKL, per germline. CDR3 sequence (DNA): TGCGCCAGCAGCCCCAGGGGAGGGTCGGTACATCAGCCCCAGCATTTT. Translated: CASSPRGGSVHQPQHF.

This clone was counted only a few times. The V call is TRBV20-1, the J call TRBJ2-3, with TRBD2 as a possible D gene (6 bases). V lost 3 bases and J 1 base, leaving 11 bases between the germline ends. The CDR3 is made up of 14 amino acids. In germline, CDR1 is DFQATT, CDR2 SNEGSKA (reference sequence). The CDR3 DNA follows: TGCAGTGCTAGTAGGGCTAGCGGCACAGATACGCAGTATTTT. This encodes CSASRASGTDTQYF.

The chain uses TRBV5-8 and TRBJ2-2, with D uncertain. Germline V gene sequence: CDR1 SGHTS, CDR2 YDEGEE. CDR3 length equals 16 residues. The ends were cut back, 7 bases at V and 7 bases at J, with 23 bases in the middle. CDR3 loop: CASPRTPPLPGGELFF. The CDR3 nucleotides read TGTGCCAGCCCTCGAACCCCCCCGTTGCCCGGCGGGGAGCTGTTTTTT.

The rearrangement joins TRBV10-3 to TRBJ2-2; 8 nucleotides line up with TRBD2. The ends lost 3 bases at V and 4 bases at J; junction bases unmatched: 7. The CDR3 has 16 residues. CDR1 and CDR2 from the germline V gene are ENHRY and SYGVKD. The DNA for the CDR3 is TGTGCCATCAGTGACCCTGCGGGGGGTAGCACCGGGGAGCTGTTTTTT. This sequence encodes CAISDPAGGSTGELFF.

This clone was detected only once. The V call is TRBV27, the J call TRBJ1-5; 7 bases align to TRBD1. V gave up 5 bases and J gave up 5 bases; unmatched junction bases: 6. CDR3 length: 14 amino acids. The germline gives CDR1 MNHEY, CDR2 SMNVEV (reference sequence). The CDR3 here is CASSPWDSHQPQHF. The CDR3 nucleotides read TGTGCCAGCAGTCCTTGGGACAGCCATCAGCCCCAGCATTTT.

The chain links TRBV7-3 to TRBJ2-7; no clear D gene. Per germline, CDR1 SGHTA and CDR2 FQGTGA. With 6 bases removed from V and 6 bases from J, the gap between germline ends came to 3 bases. The CDR3 loop spans 9 amino acids. The CDR3 reads CASSGEQYF. In DNA form, the CDR3 reads TGTGCCAGCAGTGGCGAGCAGTACTTC.

The chain employs TRBV5-4 and TRBJ1-2, with 7 bases aligning to TRBD1. Germline V gene lookup returns CDR1 SGHNT and CDR2 YYREEE (reference sequence). CDR3 length equals 14 residues. V dropped 3 bases and J dropped 3; count of bases not matched to a gene: 5. The CDR3 DNA follows: TGTGCCAGCAGCTGGCAAGGGGGCGACTATGGCTACACCTTC. Translating gives CASSWQGGDYGYTF.

The chain employs TRBV5-1 and TRBJ2-7, with 7 bases identical to TRBD2. CDR3 length: 15 amino acids. Germline trimming cut 0 bases from V and 4 bases from J; bases unmatched to any gene: 7. Looked up from germline, CDR1 is SGHRS and CDR2 is YFSETQ. CDR3 DNA sequence: TGCGCCAGCAGCTTGGGCCCAGCGGGGTTATACGAGCAGTACGTC. It codes for CASSLGPAGLYEQYV.

The CDR3 sequence: CATSRSDSSGTEAFF. CDR3 nucleotide sequence: TGTGCCACCAGCAGATCGGACAGTTCCGGCACTGAAGCTTTCTTT. V is TRBV15 and J is TRBJ1-1, with D possibly TRBD1 on 6 matching bases. Trimming took 2 bases from V and 4 from J, leaving 14 bases between them. Germline CDR1 and CDR2: LNHNV and YYDKDF (reference sequence). The CDR3 extends over 15 amino acids. Combining the CDR3 with reference TRBV15 and TRBJ1-1 gives the whole variable domain DAMVIQNPRYQVTQFGKPVTLSCSQTLNHNVMYWYQQKSSQAPKLLFHYYDKDFNNEADTPDNFQSRRPNTSFCFLDIRSPGLGDTAMYLCATSRSDSSGTEAFFGQGTRLTVV.

The chain combines TRBV6-6 with TRBJ1-2, with 8 bases fitting TRBD1. Per the germline V gene, CDR1 is MNHNY and CDR2 is SVGAGI (reference sequence). This CDR3 has 15 residues. The V gene end was trimmed by 5 bases and the J gene end by 7 bases; junction bases not matched to a gene: 12. The CDR3 bases are TGTGCCAGCAGTCGATCCGGACAGGGCAAAGCTGGCTACACCTTC. This codes for CASSRSGQGKAGYTF.

The chain has TRBV20-1 and TRBJ1-1; no clear D. The ends were cut back, 0 bases at V and 8 bases at J, with 7 bases in the middle. The CDR3 length is 11 residues. In germline, CDR1 is DFQATT, CDR2 SNEGSKA (reference sequence). Here the CDR3 DNA reads TGCAGTGCTAGAGATTCCTCGGAAGCTTTCTTT. Its translation: CSARDSSEAFF.

The chain has TRBV20-1 and TRBJ1-1, with D hard to call. CDR1 and CDR2 (germline): DFQATT, SNEGSKA (reference sequence). The V and J ends lost 6 bases and 4 bases respectively, with 9 bases between them. The CDR3 sequence is 11 residues long. CDR3 nucleotide sequence: TGCAGTGCCTACAGTGGCACTGAAGCTTTCTTT. Translated: CSAYSGTEAFF.

The J gene is TRBJ2-1, the V gene TRBV6-5, with D possibly TRBD1 on 6 matching bases. V was clipped by 4 bases and J by 7 bases, with 8 bases between them. This CDR3 contains 12 residues. Germline V gene data show CDR1 as MNHEY and CDR2 as SVGAGI. The CDR3, as DNA: TGTGCCAGCAGTTTGAGGGGGAATGAGCAGTTCTTC. Residues: CASSLRGNEQFF.

A word on this clone: An end of the junction does not agree with germline; a read error may underlie this. The chain employs TRBV7-7 and TRBJ2-2; 8 bases are a match to TRBD2. The CDR3 has 15 residues. Germline V CDR1 and CDR2: SSHAT, FNYEAQ (reference sequence). DNA for the CDR3: TGTGCTAGCAGCTCAGCGGGAGTATGGACCGGGGAGCTGTTTTTT. Translation gives CASSSAGVWTGELFF.

As concerns this clone: Distinct nucleotide sequences in the sample also encode this CDR3. The J gene is TRBJ1-2, the V gene TRBV6-2 or TRBV6-3; weak D call: TRBD1 (5 bases). The CDR3 has 12 amino acids. V was clipped by 4 bases and J by 5 bases, with 8 bases between them. Germline-derived CDR1 and CDR2 are MNHEY and SVGEGT. Here the CDR3 DNA reads TGTGCCAGCAGTTCCCAGGGTTATGGCTACACCTTC. Protein product: CASSSQGYGYTF.

The gene calls are TRBV3-1 (or the pseudogene TRBV3-2) and TRBJ2-7; unclear D gene. The CDR3 length is 13 residues. Germline V gene lookup returns CDR1 LGHDT and CDR2 YNNKEL (reference sequence). Between the trimmed V and J ends, which lost 3 bases and 8 bases, there was a span of 14 bases. CDR3 coding DNA: TGTGCCAGCAGCCAGGGAAGTACGATGCAGCAGTACGTC. Translating gives CASSQGSTMQQYV.

The genes are TRBV9 and TRBJ2-7, with 8 positions matching TRBD1. Germline V gene lookup returns CDR1 SGDLS and CDR2 YYNGEE. The CDR3 covers 16 residues. V gave up 0 bases and J gave up 3 bases; unmatched junction bases: 8. The CDR3 DNA reads TGTGCCAGCAGCGTAGCTGGACAGGGTGCTAACTACGAGCAGTACTTC. It translates to CASSVAGQGANYEQYF.

This clone has a single count. This rearrangement joins TRBV7-8 to TRBJ2-3; no clear D. The CDR3 length is 14 residues. Trimming took off 2 bases at V and 4 bases at J, with 10 bases between the two ends. The germline V gene encodes CDR1 SGHVS and CDR2 FQNEAQ. This CDR3 reads CASSLISLPDTQYF. CDR3 DNA: TGTGCCAGCAGCTTAATTTCCCTCCCAGATACGCAGTATTTT.

The CDR3 protein is CASSYEALGGPLHF. The CDR3 DNA is TGTGCCAGCAGTTATGAAGCCCTCGGGGGGCCCCTCCACTTT. This chain connects TRBV28 to TRBJ1-6, with D possibly being TRBD1 (5 bases). The germline gives CDR1 MDHEN, CDR2 SYDVKM. Trimming took 4 bases from V and 13 from J, leaving 17 bases between them. This CDR3 is built from 14 residues.